The entry below gives a single TCR beta chain sequence along with its context. Its target is not known. A multiplex PCR was run with 60 Vbeta primers and 13 Jbeta primers. TCRdb keeps only in-frame clones here, not all; method: immunoSEQ multiplex PCR. The repertoire holds approximately 120,000 clones, with roughly three quarters as singletons. The sample comes from a study of cytomegalovirus exposure and HLA in healthy donors. Overall study results and limits: In an earlier analysis, productive rearrangement rates for most beta V segments clustered near 87% or 30%.

Germline V gene lookup returns CDR1 MGHDK and CDR2 SYGVNS. This CDR3 has 13 residues. With 8 bases removed from V and 5 bases from J, the gap between germline ends came to 12 bases. The TCR sequence derives from a woman in her fifties or sixties in good health and CMV-seropositive. The V call is TRBV25-1, the J call TRBJ2-2, with D unclear. The sequencing input was PBMCs. The CDR3 DNA is TGTGCCAGCCTTGGAGCTTGGACCGGGGAGCTGTTTTTT. It translates to CASLGAWTGELFF.